This T cell receptor beta chain was captured in a study of blood T cell repertoires in COVID-19. This table comes from immunoSEQ multiplex PCR, and its TCRdb copy is limited to in-frame clones, with some not included. The sample contains about 220,000 clones, approximately 81% of which appear only once. The germline V gene encodes CDR1 SGHAT and CDR2 FQNNGV. V shed 6 bases and J 4 bases; nucleotides not matched to a gene: 10. The length of the CDR3 is 15 residues. This receptor was identified in a man between 25 and 39 years old with active or convalescent COVID-19. The genes are TRBV11-2 and TRBJ1-1, with 8 positions matching TRBD1. The sequenced sample was peripheral blood. The CDR3 is CASRGGGQGGTEAFF. As DNA, the CDR3 is TGTGCCAGCAGAGGGGGTGGACAGGGCGGCACTGAAGCTTTCTTT.